The present T cell receptor beta chain was sequenced within a study of CD8+CD57+ T cells in acquired aplastic anemia. Looking at the study overall: An average of about 3.4 ug of DNA was obtained from sorted CD4+ and CD8+ cells.

CDR3 and TCR beta VDJ profiling relied on a genomic DNA template. TCRdb passed the reads through MiXCR, listing each CDR3 protein once. The sample contains approximately 220,000 distinct CDR3 sequences, less than 60% of which appear only once. The study's findings and limits: Patients shared some 30 CD8+ CDR3 sequences with controls.

In the case of this clonotype: The antigen remains unidentified.

Individuals selected for sequencing had exhibited CD8+CD57+ cell expansion on flow cytometry. Severe acquired aplastic anemia was diagnosed in all patients. Patients were untreated when blood was sampled. CDR3 length: 14 amino acids. Germline V gene lookup returns CDR1 SGDLS and CDR2 YYNGEE. Losses at the gene ends were 3 bases for V and 3 bases for J; bases not matched to a gene: 3. The gene calls are TRBV9 and TRBJ2-3; 8 bases match TRBD1. The sequence was collected from a human donor with aplastic anemia. What was sequenced was sorted CD4+, CD8+, or CD8+CD57+ T cells (not recorded which) from PBMCs. CDR3 nucleotides: TGTGCCAGCAGCGGACAGGGGCGGACAGATACGCAGTATTTT. Translating it yields CASSGQGRTDTQYF.